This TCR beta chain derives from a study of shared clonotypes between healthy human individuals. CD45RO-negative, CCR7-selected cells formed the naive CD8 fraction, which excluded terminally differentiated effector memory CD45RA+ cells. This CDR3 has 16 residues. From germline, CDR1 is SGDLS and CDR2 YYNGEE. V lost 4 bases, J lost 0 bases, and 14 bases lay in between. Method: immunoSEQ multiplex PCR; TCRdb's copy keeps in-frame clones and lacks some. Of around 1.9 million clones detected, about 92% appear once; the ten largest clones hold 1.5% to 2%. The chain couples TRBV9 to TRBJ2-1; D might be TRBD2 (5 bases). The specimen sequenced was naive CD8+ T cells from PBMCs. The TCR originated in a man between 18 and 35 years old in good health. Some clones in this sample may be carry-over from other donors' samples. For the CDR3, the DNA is TGTGCCAGCAGCCCACGGACTCCAAGCTCCTACAATGAGCAGTTCTTC. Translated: CASSPRTPSSYNEQFF.